This T cell receptor beta chain comes out of a study of metastatic and nonmetastatic thyroid tumors. This clone was observed at least ten times. TCRdb re-called clones via MiXCR from the PCR reads. Of 20,000 to 25,000 clones listed, around a fifth are singletons. V gave up 1 base and J gave up 1 base, with 9 bases separating them. This CDR3 comprises 16 residues. Germline assignment: CDR1 SGHDT and CDR2 YYEEEE. Patients were all untreated before their thyroid surgery. This receptor was obtained from a female donor with papillary thyroid cancer or a benign thyroid nodule (not recorded which). Some clones in this sample may be carry-over from other donors' samples. Material for sequencing was tumor tissue. The V gene is TRBV5-6, the J gene TRBJ2-6; D is uncertain. The CDR3 DNA follows: TGTGCCAGCAGCTTGCTTAGTGGTTCTGGGGCCAACGTCCTGACTTTC. Protein: CASSLLSGSGANVLTF.